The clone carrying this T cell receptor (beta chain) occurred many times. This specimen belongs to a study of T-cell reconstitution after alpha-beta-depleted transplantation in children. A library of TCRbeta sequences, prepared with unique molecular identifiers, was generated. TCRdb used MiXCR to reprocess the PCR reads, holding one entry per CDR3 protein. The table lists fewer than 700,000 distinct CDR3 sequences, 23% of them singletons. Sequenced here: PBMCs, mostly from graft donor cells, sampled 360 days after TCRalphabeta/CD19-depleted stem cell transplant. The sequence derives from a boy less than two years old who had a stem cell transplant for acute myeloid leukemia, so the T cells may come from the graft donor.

CDR3 residues: CAIGLAGTDTQYF. The CDR3 nucleotides are TGTGCCATCGGACTAGCGGGCACAGATACGCAGTATTTT. This rearrangement joins TRBV10-3 to TRBJ2-3; 10 bases agree with TRBD2. The V gene end was trimmed by 8 bases and the J gene end by 1 base; junction bases not matched to a gene: 0. The CDR3 sequence is 13 residues long. Germline V lookup: CDR1 ENHRY, CDR2 SYGVKD.